This entry concerns a single TCR beta chain. Its antigen is unknown. No base qualities exist here, and no much larger clone lies one base off it. V is clipped by 1 base and J by 11 bases, and the sequence between their germline boundaries is 17 bases long. The CDR3 goes from the cysteine to the phenylalanine over 14 residues. The DNA shown is the 42-base CDR3, in frame from base 1. CDR1 and CDR2, per the germline V gene (reference sequence), are SEHNR and FQNEAQ. In total, roughly 670 healthy bone marrow donors made up the cohort. At the time of sampling, all cohort members were nominally healthy, though unrecorded immune exposures were likely present. The donor tested CMV seropositive and was one of the 289 seropositive cohort members. Each donor provided a peripheral blood sample, and peripheral blood mononuclear cells were used for TCR beta sequencing. The Qiagen DNeasy Blood Extraction Kit was used to extract genomic DNA from the blood cell samples.

The data belong to a study of cytomegalovirus exposure and HLA in healthy donors (dated by TCRdb to the late 2010s). Looking at the study overall: According to an earlier analysis of 550 to 750 of the donors, 200 million or so T cells yielded 90 million to 140 million unique TCR beta sequences and more than 250 Gb of sequence data. An early release that covered about 600 HLA-typed donors contained around 300 gigabases of sequencing data and tens of millions of unique TCR sequences. The genetic ancestry cluster associated with self-reported Caucasian donors included 81% of the 300 to 400 genotyped donors. The study aimed to test whether cataloging public T cell receptors could reveal signatures of past pathogen exposure. The study profiled the T cell repertoires of 500 to 800 subjects by immunosequencing and related them to cytomegalovirus serostatus. A separate validation cohort of roughly 130 different subjects was used in addition to the roughly 640-subject first cohort. High-throughput TCR immunosequencing, statistical association of individual TCRs with disease status, and machine learning were combined to predict cytomegalovirus infection status. To study patterns of TCR occurrence, a later analysis re-analyzed previously published TCR beta repertoires from 700 or so donors and added high-resolution HLA genotyping. In the later analysis, no new phenotypic data were used to find candidate immune exposures; instead, reliance was placed on TCR beta sequences and their occurrence across donors. An earlier analysis of 500 to 650 of the donors applied high-throughput TCR beta sequencing to assess whether each TCR beta V gene segment acted as functional or pseudogenic. Donor age, sex, ethnicity and CMV serostatus were compiled alongside the repertoire data. A later genetic analysis took genome-wide SNP genotypes for about 55% of the 666 donors and used that subset as a discovery cohort. Every discovery cohort repertoire had been produced on one sequencing platform. HLA typing covered class I and class II loci at four-digit resolution. The number of typed donors differed by locus: about 620-640 for A, B, C, DRB1 and DQB1; some 540 for DQA1; 606 for DPA1; and around 470 for DPB1. Roughly 5 DR-DQ haplotypes were handled as single units for association and clustering, since linkage in the cohort was strong. Across around 400 genotyped donors of the cohort, an average of approximately 200,000 unique TCR beta nucleotide sequences per donor were sequenced, and approximately 17% of those sequences were non-productive.

Points the paper makes about the study in general: Correlated functional status among segregating V segments might reflect linkage disequilibrium, but an unknown experimental factor could not be ruled out. A later analysis found that most CMV-associated TCR beta chains appeared HLA-restricted, with HLA associations seemingly driven largely by CMV exposure. Specific HLA alleles were associated with over 15,000 TCR beta sequences at a false discovery rate of 0.05 in a later analysis. Assigning TCR associations to individual alleles was difficult when HLA alleles, especially DR and DQ, strongly co-occurred. In this cohort, only TCR beta chains were sequenced, and detectable features were limited by the absence of alpha or paired-chain data. Most TCR sequences were seen in very few donors, while some public TCRs were found in many individuals. Several of the top co-occurrence clusters appeared to be linked to parvovirus B19, influenza, CMV and Epstein-Barr virus, according to a later analysis. A few of the identified cytomegalovirus-associated TCR beta chains were confirmed in vitro to be specific for cytomegalovirus antigens. It was suggested by the authors that the approach could potentially be generalized to other disease states and immunological phenotypes. The classifier was reported to diagnose cytomegalovirus status with high specificity and sensitivity in both the original cohort and the validation cohort. According to a later analysis, TCR association rates differed among HLA loci, with DRB1 alleles showing the most associated TCRs and HLA-C alleles showing the fewest. The 87-base-pair reads could not distinguish some IMGT-functional V segments, including TRBV6-2 and TRBV6-3, so those segments were excluded. V-gene and J-gene trimming of TCR beta chains was associated with a missense DCLRE1C variant in a later genetic analysis, and the association was replicated in an independent cohort. In a later analysis, HLA-associated TCR beta chains were found to be more clonally expanded and to have lower generation probabilities than equally common non-associated chains. Because HLA typing was missing for some donors at each locus, association tests included only the typed subset. A cluster of highly shared sequence variants was judged likely to represent a technical artifact of the sequencing pipeline. The earlier analysis of fewer than 750 of the donors excluded over 15 rarely observed V segments, including chromosome 9 orphons, because counts were too low. In the study, approximately 160 TCR beta chains were listed as associated with cytomegalovirus. In a later genetic analysis, fewer N-insertions in productive TCRs were reported among donors in an Asian-associated ancestry cluster than the roughly 670-donor mean. Immune exposure information for the cohort was limited to CMV serostatus. The presence/absence analyses assumed that sequencing depth was roughly uniform across donors, and that assumption may not be true. In an earlier analysis of more than 450 of the donors, most TCR beta V segments were observed in productive rearrangements about 87% or about 30% of the time, broadly matching IMGT annotations. A further reported finding was that TCR beta sequences accurately predicted the HLA-A and HLA-B alleles for most subjects in the first cohort.

Preparation of the library involved the immunoSEQ multiplex PCR assay. For the multiplex PCR, a mixture combining 60 forward primers for TCR Vbeta segments and 13 reverse primers for TCR Jbeta segments was used. The CDR3 region of rearranged TCR beta genes was amplified from genomic DNA with a multiplex PCR assay. The Illumina HiSeq System was used to sequence the amplified TCR beta libraries as 87-base-pair reads. Concerning the study's data processing: A later analysis tallied 70 million to 100 million unique TCR beta chains across the 700 or so repertoires, and some 12 million of those chains were shared by two or more donors. Raw reads were error-corrected and collapsed into unique sequences with a nearest-neighbor algorithm that merged closely related sequences to remove PCR and sequencing errors. V, D and J gene segments were assigned by aligning CDR3 sequences to IMGT reference sequences. For a sequence to be retained, at least a six-nucleotide match to both a V gene segment and a J gene segment was required. A rearrangement was called productive if the CDR3 had no stop codons and remained in frame with V and J, and every other rearrangement was called non-productive. CDR3 was defined by IMGT convention, running from the second conserved V-encoded cysteine to the conserved J-encoded phenylalanine. The earlier analysis of some 600 of the donors excluded sequences that lacked an unambiguous match to a single V gene segment. In an earlier analysis of 587 of the donors, V segments were called functional above 56.7% productive rearrangements and were called segregating when the between-donor standard deviation exceeded 5%. A statistical classification framework was developed to diagnose cytomegalovirus status using the catalog of TCR beta chain sequences. V and J gene assignment, in a later analysis, came from comparing TCR nucleotide sequences with IMGT/GENE-DB human TR gene sequences. In a later analysis, CDR3 sequences and most-parsimonious VDJ recombination scenarios were assigned using the TCRdist pipeline. In a later analysis, each TCR beta chain was defined by its CDR3 amino acid sequence together with its V-gene family, and reads lacking a unique V-gene family were excluded. In a later analysis, 550 to 650 highly shared, low-generation-probability nucleotide sequences were removed to address suspected cross-contamination and a sequencing artifact. A later analysis calculated a clonal expansion index for each public chain from normalized within-repertoire ranks of inferred template counts. A later analysis computed generation probabilities with a VDJ recombination model fitted to out-of-frame rearrangements, and checked the results against IGoR. In a later analysis, hypergeometric tests were used to score TCR-TCR, TCR-HLA and TCR-CMV co-occurrence, with a repertoire-size bias correction applied to TCR pairs. In a later analysis, false discovery rates were estimated by permuting HLA or CMV assignments 20 times. In a later analysis, co-occurring TCRs were grouped with DBSCAN, and TCRdist sequence similarity was added when clustering was performed within HLA-allele-positive subsets. Co-occurrence clustering excluded repertoires with fewer than 30,000 or more than 120,000 public chains, plus five with anomalous nucleotide sharing. TCRdb retrieved this table from immuneACCESS and kept in-frame rearrangements only. Not all clones are present; in checked studies, unresolved V genes account for under half, and no reason is known for the remainder. V, J and clone size were drawn from that table, and D and trimming were deduced from the DNA. The sample has about 98,000 clones on record, roughly 80% of them singletons. The ten largest clones represent 9.6% of the sample.

The chain was built from TRBV7-9 and TRBJ2-5; the D gene lacks a confident call. The receptor's source is a male donor in good health and CMV-seropositive. Sequencing used PBMCs. Read as DNA, the sequence is TGTGCCAGCAGCTTAGACGGCGGCACAAGGAAGCAGTACTTC. Its product reads: CASSLDGGTRKQYF.